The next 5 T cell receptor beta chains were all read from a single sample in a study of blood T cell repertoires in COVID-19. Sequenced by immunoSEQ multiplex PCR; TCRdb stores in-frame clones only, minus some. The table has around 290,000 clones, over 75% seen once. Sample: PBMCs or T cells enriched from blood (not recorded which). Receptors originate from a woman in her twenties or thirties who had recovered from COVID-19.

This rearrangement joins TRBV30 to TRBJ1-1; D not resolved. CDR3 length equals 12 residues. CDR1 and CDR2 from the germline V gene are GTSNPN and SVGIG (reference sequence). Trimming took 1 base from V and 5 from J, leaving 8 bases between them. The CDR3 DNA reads TGTGCCTGGAGTGAAAAACGGACTGAAGCTTTCTTT. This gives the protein CAWSEKRTEAFF.

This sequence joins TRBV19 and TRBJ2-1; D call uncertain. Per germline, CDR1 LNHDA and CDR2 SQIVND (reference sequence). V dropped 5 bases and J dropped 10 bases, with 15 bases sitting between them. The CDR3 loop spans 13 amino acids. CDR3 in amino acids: CASSVITFEEQFF. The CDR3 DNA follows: TGTGCCAGTAGTGTCATCACTTTCGAGGAGCAGTTCTTC.

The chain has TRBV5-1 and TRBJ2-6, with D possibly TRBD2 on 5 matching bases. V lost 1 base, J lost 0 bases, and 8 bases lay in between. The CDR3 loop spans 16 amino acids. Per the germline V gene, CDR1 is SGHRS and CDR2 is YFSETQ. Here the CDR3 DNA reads TGCGCCAGCAGCTTGTTTCGGGACTCTGGGGCCAACGTCCTGACTTTC. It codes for CASSLFRDSGANVLTF.

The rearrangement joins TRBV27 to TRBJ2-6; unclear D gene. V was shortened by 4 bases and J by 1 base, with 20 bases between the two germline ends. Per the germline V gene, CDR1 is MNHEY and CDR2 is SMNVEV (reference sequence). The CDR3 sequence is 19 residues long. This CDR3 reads CASSSLSYGAESGANVLTF. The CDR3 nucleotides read TGTGCCAGCAGTTCGTTATCGTACGGTGCGGAATCTGGGGCCAACGTCCTGACTTTC. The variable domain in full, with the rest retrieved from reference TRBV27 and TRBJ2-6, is EAQVTQNPRYLITVTGKKLTVTCSQNMNHEYMSWYRQDPGLGLRQIYYSMNVEVTDKGDVPEGYKVSRKEKRNFPLILESPSPNQTSLYFCASSSLSYGAESGANVLTFGAGSRLTVL.

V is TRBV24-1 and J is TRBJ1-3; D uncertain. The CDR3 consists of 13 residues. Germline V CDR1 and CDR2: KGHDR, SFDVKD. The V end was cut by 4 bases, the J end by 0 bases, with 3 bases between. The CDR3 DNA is TGTGCCACCAGTGAGAGCTCTGGAAACACCATATATTTT. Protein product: CATSESSGNTIYF.